Sequencing of this TCR beta chain was carried out in a study of blood T cell repertoires in COVID-19. Study background: Acute and convalescent COVID-19 specimens originated in the United States, Italy and Spain. The cDNA or gDNA used as material had been derived from T cells, B-cell-depleted T cells, or PBMCs.

The CDR3 runs 13 residues. The V end lost 4 bases, the J end lost 4 bases, and 8 bases lay between the germline ends. Per the germline V gene, CDR1 is WNHNN and CDR2 is SYGVQD (reference sequence). Authors' methods: Scientists estimated how many nucleated cells there were by amplifying reference gene primers. Clones were sequenced by immunoSEQ multiplex PCR, and TCRdb holds only the in-frame ones, with some missing. The D gene and trimming were derived from the DNA, and the V and J assignments and clone size from that table. Found here are roughly 24,000 clones, 60% to 85% of them singletons; the top ten hold about 16%.

The receptor's source is a man older than 75 with active or convalescent COVID-19. This sequence joins TRBV10-1 and TRBJ2-1; D unresolved. Sequenced input: peripheral blood. The CDR3 DNA sequence: TGCGCCAGCAGTGTGTCGCAGTACAATGAGCAGTTCTTC. Translated, it gives CASSVSQYNEQFF.